The 4 T cell receptor beta chains in this list originate from one sample, sequenced in a study of T-cell memory formation after mild COVID-19. MiXCR, run by TCRdb on the 5' RACE reads, gives a single entry per CDR3 protein. The sample includes 350,000 to 500,000 distinct CDR3 sequences, 20% to 30% of them seen just once. Sequences were obtained from PBMCs or a T cell subset sorted from them (not recorded which). The receptors were sampled from an adult woman who had mild COVID-19 (a few samples of this study predate the infection). Cell type and time point are not known.

This clonotype has only a few counts. The V call is TRBV7-6, the J call TRBJ2-1; D uncertain. The CDR3 has 9 amino acids. Trimming stripped 3 bases from V and 12 bases from J, with 3 bases between. CDR1 SGHVS and CDR2 FNYEAQ come from the germline V gene. DNA of the CDR3: TGTGCCAGCAGCTTTGGGCAGTTCTTC. Protein: CASSFGQFF.

This chain uses TRBV24-1 with TRBJ2-3; D call uncertain. CDR3 length: 14 amino acids. Germline-derived CDR1 and CDR2 are KGHDR and SFDVKD. The V end lost 4 bases, the J end lost 0 bases, and 7 bases lay between the germline ends. This chain's CDR3 is CATSERSSTDTQYF. CDR3 nucleotides: TGTGCCACCAGTGAAAGGTCCAGCACAGATACGCAGTATTTT.

This clonotype was seen at least ten times. The V gene is TRBV24-1, the J gene TRBJ2-1; tentatively, D is TRBD2 (8 bases). This CDR3 spans 20 amino acids. The V end lost 4 bases, the J end lost 3 bases, and 27 bases lay between the germline ends. Germline values: CDR1 KGHDR, CDR2 SFDVKD. CDR3 sequence: CATSETEGATSGRYYNEQFF. In nucleotides, the CDR3 is TGTGCCACCAGTGAGACCGAGGGGGCAACAAGCGGGAGATACTACAATGAGCAGTTCTTC.

The rearrangement links TRBV9 to TRBJ2-7, with 7 nucleotides matching TRBD1. The CDR3 consists of 13 residues. The junction had 6 bases not matched to a gene; V was cut back by 3 bases and J by 6 bases. The germline V gene has CDR1 SGDLS and CDR2 YYNGEE. Written as DNA, the CDR3 is TGTGCCAGCAGCGGACGACAGGGATCCGAGCAGTACTTC. This translates into CASSGRQGSEQYF.